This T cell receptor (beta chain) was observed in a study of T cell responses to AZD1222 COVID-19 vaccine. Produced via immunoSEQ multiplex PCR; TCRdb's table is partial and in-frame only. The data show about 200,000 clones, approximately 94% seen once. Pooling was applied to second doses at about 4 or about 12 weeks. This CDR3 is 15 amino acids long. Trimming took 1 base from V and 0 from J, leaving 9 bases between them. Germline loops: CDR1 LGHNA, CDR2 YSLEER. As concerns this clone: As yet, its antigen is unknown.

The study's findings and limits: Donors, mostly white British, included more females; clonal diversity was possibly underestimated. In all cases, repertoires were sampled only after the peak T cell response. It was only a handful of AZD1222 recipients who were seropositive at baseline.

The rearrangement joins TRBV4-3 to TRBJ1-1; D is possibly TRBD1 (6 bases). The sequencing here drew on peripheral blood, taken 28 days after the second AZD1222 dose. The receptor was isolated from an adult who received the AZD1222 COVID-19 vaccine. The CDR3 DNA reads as TGCGCCAGCAGCCAAGCGGGGGGCATGAACACTGAAGCTTTCTTT. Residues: CASSQAGGMNTEAFF.